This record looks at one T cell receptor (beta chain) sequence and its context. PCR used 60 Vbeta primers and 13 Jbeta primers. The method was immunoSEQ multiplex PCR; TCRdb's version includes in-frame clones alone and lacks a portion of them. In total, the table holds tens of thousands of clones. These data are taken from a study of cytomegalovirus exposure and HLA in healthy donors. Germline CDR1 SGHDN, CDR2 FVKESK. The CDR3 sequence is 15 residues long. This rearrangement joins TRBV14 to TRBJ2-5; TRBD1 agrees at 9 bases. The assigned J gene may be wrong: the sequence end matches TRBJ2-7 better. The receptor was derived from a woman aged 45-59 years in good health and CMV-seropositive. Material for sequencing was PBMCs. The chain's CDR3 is CASSPRDRVIYEQYF. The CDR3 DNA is TGTGCCAGCAGCCCCCGGGACAGGGTCATCTACGAGCAGTACTTC.